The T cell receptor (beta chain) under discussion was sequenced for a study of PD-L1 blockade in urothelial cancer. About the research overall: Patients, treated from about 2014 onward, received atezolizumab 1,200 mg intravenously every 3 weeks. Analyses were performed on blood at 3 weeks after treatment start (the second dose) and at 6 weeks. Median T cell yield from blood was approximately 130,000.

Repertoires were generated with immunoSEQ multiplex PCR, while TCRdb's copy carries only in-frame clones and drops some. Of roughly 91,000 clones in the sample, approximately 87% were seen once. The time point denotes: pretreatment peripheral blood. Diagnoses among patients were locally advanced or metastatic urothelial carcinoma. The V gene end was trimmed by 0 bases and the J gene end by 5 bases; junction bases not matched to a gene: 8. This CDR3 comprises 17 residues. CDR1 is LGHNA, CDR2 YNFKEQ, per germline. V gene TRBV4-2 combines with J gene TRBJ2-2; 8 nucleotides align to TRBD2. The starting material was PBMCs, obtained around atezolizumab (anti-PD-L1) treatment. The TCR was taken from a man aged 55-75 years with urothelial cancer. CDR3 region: CASSQESGTSKTGELFF. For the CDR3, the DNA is TGTGCCAGCAGCCAAGAGTCAGGGACTAGTAAGACCGGGGAGCTGTTTTTT.